These T cell receptor beta chains were read from a single sample in a study of blood T cell repertoires in COVID-19. Libraries were prepared by immunoSEQ multiplex PCR; TCRdb keeps only in-frame clonotypes and omits some of them. The sample has some 65,000 clones, about 92% seen once. Material for sequencing was peripheral blood. All receptors derive from a man aged 50-60 years with COVID-19, enrolled during active disease. Each CDR3 is given with its conserved first and last residue. D genes are given only for firm matches. Size values are once, few and many counts, or a class for expanded clones, and some rows have none.

v_gene	j_gene	abundance	d_gene	CDR3nt	CDR3aa
TRBV7-9	TRBJ1-1	NA	NA	TGTGCCAGCAGCACAGAATCAGGGGTCGCTGAAGCTTTCTTT	CASSTESGVAEAFF
TRBV19	TRBJ2-3	NA	NA	TGTGCCAGTAGTTCCGCAGGCACAGATACGCAGTATTTT	CASSSAGTDTQYF
TRBV27	TRBJ1-1	once	NA	TGTGCCAGCAGTGCCCCCGGGAACACTGAAGCTTTCTTT	CASSAPGNTEAFF
TRBV24-1	TRBJ2-2	NA	TRBD2	TGTGCCACCAGTGACAAAAAACTAGCGGGAGGTCGCACCGGGGAGCTGTTTTTT	CATSDKKLAGGRTGELFF
TRBV11-1	TRBJ2-2	NA	TRBD1	TGTGCCAGCAGCTGGAGGACAGGGGGCAACACCGGGGAGCTGTTTTTT	CASSWRTGGNTGELFF
TRBV4-2	TRBJ1-1	NA	NA	TGTGCCAGCAGCCTACGCTTCGGTTCAGGGAGGGCTGAAGCTTTCTTT	CASSLRFGSGRAEAFF
TRBV28	TRBJ2-3	few	TRBD1	TGTGCCAGCAGTTTGCTGGGACAGGGGTCAGATACGCAGTATTTT	CASSLLGQGSDTQYF
TRBV5-1	TRBJ1-2	NA	NA	TGCGCCAGCTCGCTCGACAGTGGGGGCTACACCTTC	CASSLDSGGYTF
TRBV28	TRBJ2-6	once	NA	TGTGCCACCCACCCGACAGGAATCTCTGGGGCCAACGTCCTGACTTTC	CATHPTGISGANVLTF
TRBV3-1/TRBV3-2	TRBJ2-5	NA	NA	TGTGCCAGCAGCCCCCAAAGGGGGGGGACGGAGACCCAGTACTTC	CASSPQRGGTETQYF
TRBV5-1	TRBJ1-5	NA	TRBD1	TGCGCCAGCAGCCCCTTAGGGGGCGCGGGCAATCAGCCCCAGCATTTT	CASSPLGGAGNQPQHF
TRBV5-1	TRBJ1-5	once	NA	TGCGCCAGCAGCTTGGGGTCAGGGGAACAGCCCCAGCATTTT	CASSLGSGEQPQHF
TRBV6-6	TRBJ2-5	NA	TRBD2	TGTGCCAGCAGTTACTCCGCGGGAGTATTGACCCAGTACTTC	CASSYSAGVLTQYF
TRBV19	TRBJ2-2	NA	NA	TGTGCCAGTAGTATAAGCTTGAACACCGGGGAGCTGTTTTTT	CASSISLNTGELFF
TRBV24-1	TRBJ2-1	once	TRBD2	TGTGCCACCAGGGGCGTTAGGCCTAGCGGGACTGGTGAGCAGTTCTTC	CATRGVRPSGTGEQFF
TRBV5-6	TRBJ2-3	NA	TRBD2	TGTGCCAGCAGCCCAACTAGCGGGAGCACAGATACGCAGTATTTT	CASSPTSGSTDTQYF
TRBV7-9	TRBJ2-7	NA	NA	TGTGCCAGCACCCCCACGGGACTGAAGACCTACGAGCAGTACTTC	CASTPTGLKTYEQYF
TRBV11-3	TRBJ2-4	NA	TRBD2	TGTGCCAGCAGTACACTAGCGGGAGGATTTAACATTCAGTACTTC	CASSTLAGGFNIQYF
TRBV7-9	TRBJ2-7	NA	NA	TGTGCCAGCAGCTTACGGCAAGGGGGTCCCCGGCACGAGCAGTACTTC	CASSLRQGGPRHEQYF
TRBV10-3	TRBJ2-2	once	NA	TGTGCCATCAGAATCTCAGAGGACACCGGGGAGCTGTTTTTT	CAIRISEDTGELFF
TRBV4-1	TRBJ1-1	once	NA	TGCGCCAGCAGCCAAGATATTCAGGGAACTGAAGCTTTCTTT	CASSQDIQGTEAFF
TRBV28	TRBJ1-2	NA	NA	TGTGCCAGCACCTCCCCCCCGGGTTCGTGGGGCTACACCTTC	CASTSPPGSWGYTF
TRBV2	TRBJ2-4	NA	NA	TGTGCCAGCAGGGAGGAGTCCCGGGGGGCTTCCGGCAAAAACATTCAGTACTTC	CASREESRGASGKNIQYF
TRBV15	TRBJ1-6	once	TRBD1	TGTGCCACCAGCCGCTCGGGACAGGGCAACTCACCCCTCCACTTT	CATSRSGQGNSPLHF
TRBV5-8	TRBJ2-7	NA	NA	TGTGCCAGCAGCTTGCCGACAGGTGATTCCTACGAGCAGTACTTC	CASSLPTGDSYEQYF
TRBV18	TRBJ2-7	NA	NA	TGTGCCAGCTCACCACGCTCACGGGGATTGATGGTCTACGAGCAGTACTTC	CASSPRSRGLMVYEQYF
TRBV2	TRBJ1-6	NA	TRBD1	TGTGCCAGCAGTGAAAACAGGGGATCCTATAATTCACCCCTCCACTTT	CASSENRGSYNSPLHF
TRBV19	TRBJ1-4	NA	TRBD1	TGTGCCAGTAGTATAGCGACAGGGGGCGAGGAAAAACTGTTTTTT	CASSIATGGEEKLFF
TRBV7-9	TRBJ2-7	few	TRBD1	TGTGCCAGCAGCTCCGGGACAGCAGCCTACGAGCAGTACTTC	CASSSGTAAYEQYF